This T cell receptor beta chain came from a study of T cell responses to AZD1222 COVID-19 vaccine. In the study overall: Analysis merged second doses at about 4 or about 12 weeks.

Study results and limitations: Possibly, clonal diversity was underestimated; donors were largely white British and included more females.

Concerning this clone itself: What it binds is unknown.

After removal of 6 bases from V and 5 bases from J, the junction contained 9 bases not matched to a gene. Germline V gives CDR1 KGHSH, CDR2 LQKENI. The CDR3 loop spans 15 amino acids. Only in-frame clones appear in the TCRdb table, and some are missing; sequencing was by immunoSEQ multiplex PCR. This sample carries some 120,000 clones, around 94% of them seen once, and the ten largest clones take approximately 3%. The source was peripheral blood, collected on day 0 of AZD1222 vaccination. This TCR was sampled from an adult in good health. The J gene is TRBJ2-2, the V gene TRBV18, with 7 bases matching TRBD1. CDR3 sequence reads: CASSGDSRGTGELFF. The DNA of the CDR3 is TGTGCCAGCTCTGGGGACAGTCGAGGGACCGGGGAGCTGTTTTTT. Complete variable domain (other parts from reference TRBV18 and TRBJ2-2): NAGVMQNPRHLVRRRGQEARLRCSPMKGHSHVYWYRQLPEEGLKFMVYLQKENIIDESGMPKERFSAEFPKEGPSILRIQQVVRGDSAAYFCASSGDSRGTGELFFGEGSRLTVL.